The clone carrying this TCR beta chain was counted at least ten times. Its specificity is not known. The entry originates in a study of identical twins. The study, taken as a whole, reports: Conclusions came from cross-sectional statistical analysis, not from following the same donors.

Unique molecular identifiers were in the cDNA, with template-switch universal primer binding. TCRdb fed the 5' RACE reads into MiXCR, producing one record per CDR3 protein. Altogether roughly 480,000 distinct CDR3 sequences are present, more than 20% being singletons, with the ten largest covering about 2.9%. Every one of the donors was a healthy Caucasian. This sample was shared with a second study, whose subject was T cells expressing NK-cell markers.

The sample taken for sequencing was CD4+ T cells sorted from blood. The sequence was collected from a woman in her late teens or twenties in good health.

The CDR3 nucleotides read TGTGCCACTACCGGGCTCCAAGAAGAGCAGTTCTTC. Its translation is CATTGLQEEQFF. The rearrangement uses TRBV10-3 and TRBJ2-1, with unresolved D. The CDR3 is 12 residues long. V lost 10 bases and J lost 10, with 17 bases in between. Per germline, CDR1 ENHRY and CDR2 SYGVKD.